The 17 T cell receptor beta chains below come from one sample, sequenced in a study of cytomegalovirus exposure and HLA in healthy donors. With 60 Vbeta and 13 Jbeta primers, the PCR was carried out. Produced via immunoSEQ multiplex PCR; TCRdb's table is partial and in-frame only. The sample yields 130,000 or so clones, 70% to 85% seen once. The sample taken for sequencing was PBMCs. Source of these receptors: a female donor in good health and CMV-seronegative.

The genes are TRBV4-3 and TRBJ2-3; 10 bases align to TRBD2. Trimming removed 0 bases from V and 3 bases from J; junction bases left unmatched: 0. The CDR3 contains 15 residues. From germline, CDR1 is LGHNA and CDR2 YSLEER. CDR3 nucleotides: TGCGCCAGCAGCCAAGAGGGACTAGCGACAGATACGCAGTATTTT. Translating gives CASSQEGLATDTQYF.

V gene TRBV28 combines with J gene TRBJ2-3; D call uncertain. Germline loops: CDR1 MDHEN, CDR2 SYDVKM. Trimming pared 5 bases from V and 4 bases from J, leaving 16 bases between. This CDR3 is 15 amino acids long. The CDR3 DNA is TGTGCCAGCAGTCCCTTTGAGCGAGCCTCAGATACGCAGTATTTT. Translating it yields CASSPFERASDTQYF. Combining the CDR3 with reference TRBV28 and TRBJ2-3 gives the whole variable domain DVKVTQSSRYLVKRTGEKVFLECVQDMDHENMFWYRQDPGLGLRLIYFSYDVKMKEKGDIPEGYSVSREKKERFSLILESASTNQTSMYLCASSPFERASDTQYFGPGTRLTVL.

This clone has a handful of counts. The chain couples TRBV19 to TRBJ1-5, with unresolved D. Germline-derived CDR1 and CDR2 are LNHDA and SQIVND (reference sequence). The germline V and J ends were trimmed by 8 bases and 6 bases, with 14 bases remaining between them. The CDR3 is 13 residues long. The CDR3 sequence: CASRPPEGQPQHF. The CDR3 coding sequence is TGTGCCAGTCGACCCCCTGAGGGTCAGCCCCAGCATTTT.

The rearrangement uses TRBV18 and TRBJ1-1; D uncertain. V shed 4 bases and J shed 1 base, with 16 bases lying between them. CDR1 is KGHSH and CDR2 is LQKENI in the germline V gene. This CDR3 region has 16 residues. The CDR3 DNA is TGTGCCAGCTCACTACACTCGCAAGCGGAGAACACTGAAGCTTTCTTT. Its protein product is CASSLHSQAENTEAFF.

The chain employs TRBV28 and TRBJ2-7; TRBD1 is a possible D gene (5 bases). The CDR3 sequence is 15 residues long. In germline, CDR1 is MDHEN, CDR2 SYDVKM. Trimming took 4 bases from V and 5 from J, leaving 18 bases between them. The CDR3 loop is CASSSAGQGNNEQYF. CDR3 in DNA: TGTGCCAGCAGTTCGGCTGGCCAGGGAAATAACGAGCAGTACTTC.

The chain has TRBV13 and TRBJ2-1, with D perhaps matching TRBD2 (6 bases). This CDR3 spans 17 amino acids. V was clipped by 4 bases and J by 1 base, with 17 bases between them. CDR1 and CDR2 from the germline V gene are PRHDT and FYEKMQ (reference sequence). The CDR3 here is CASSSPGAPTSYNEQFF. The DNA for the CDR3 is TGTGCCAGCAGCTCGCCGGGAGCTCCAACATCCTACAATGAGCAGTTCTTC.

This chain uses TRBV5-4 with TRBJ2-5, with 10 bases that match TRBD1. The CDR3 has 15 residues. With 0 bases clipped from V and 5 bases from J, the junction kept 4 bases outside the gene matches. Germline V gene data show CDR1 as SGHNT and CDR2 as YYREEE (reference sequence). CDR3 nucleotide sequence: TGTGCCAGCAGCTTGGGTGGACAGGGGGGGGAGACCCAGTACTTC. Its translation is CASSLGGQGGETQYF.

This clone was counted between two and nine times. The chain combines TRBV28 with TRBJ1-1, with 7 bases fitting TRBD1. The CDR3 length is 15 residues. CDR1 and CDR2 from the germline V gene are MDHEN and SYDVKM. V was pared by 2 bases and J by 2 bases, with 5 bases of the junction left unmatched. The CDR3 here is CASSLETGINTEAFF. In DNA, the CDR3 is TGTGCCAGCAGTTTAGAGACAGGGATCAACACTGAAGCTTTCTTT.

This sequence joins TRBV6-5 and TRBJ2-1; D is possibly TRBD2 (5 bases). Germline V gene data show CDR1 as MNHEY and CDR2 as SVGAGI. The CDR3 spans 14 residues. V was cut by 0 bases and J by 10 bases, with 13 bases left in between. The CDR3 DNA follows: TGTGCCAGCAGTTACTCGAGGACTTCTGACGAGCAGTTCTTC. The encoded protein is CASSYSRTSDEQFF.

This clone was seen just once. The chain combines TRBV28 with TRBJ1-2; D remains unclear. The ends were cut back, 3 bases at V and 5 bases at J, with 4 bases in the middle. The germline V gene encodes CDR1 MDHEN and CDR2 SYDVKM. This CDR3 contains 11 residues. CDR3 coding DNA: TGTGCCAGCAGTTTTCAGTATGGCTACACCTTC. Its protein is CASSFQYGYTF.

This clone was observed once. This chain uses TRBV5-8 with TRBJ1-1; TRBD1 agrees at 7 bases. J was trimmed by 6 bases and V by 0 bases; bases with no gene match: 8. The CDR3 loop spans 15 amino acids. Germline V gene data show CDR1 as SGHTS and CDR2 as YDEGEE. The CDR3 coding sequence is TGTGCCAGCAGCTTGGAAGCACAGGGGTCGTCTGAAGCTTTCTTT. This encodes CASSLEAQGSSEAFF.

The CDR3 loop reads CSVSYGRGSGNTIYF. The CDR3 DNA reads as TGCAGCGTTTCCTACGGACGGGGCTCTGGAAACACCATATATTTT. V is TRBV29-1 and J is TRBJ1-3; D remains unclear. The CDR3 runs 15 residues. The germline V gene has CDR1 SQVTM and CDR2 ANQGSEA. The germline V and J ends were trimmed by 5 bases and 0 bases, with 14 bases remaining between them.

The chain recombines TRBV28 with TRBJ2-7; D is possibly TRBD1 (7 bases). The CDR3 is 15 amino acids. CDR1 and CDR2 (germline): MDHEN, SYDVKM. Trimming pared 4 bases from V and 1 base from J, leaving 14 bases between. The CDR3 reads CASSSPAGGSYEQYF. As DNA, the CDR3 is TGTGCCAGCAGTTCACCAGCAGGGGGGTCCTACGAGCAGTACTTC. The full variable domain, its missing parts supplied by reference TRBV28 and TRBJ2-7, is DVKVTQSSRYLVKRTGEKVFLECVQDMDHENMFWYRQDPGLGLRLIYFSYDVKMKEKGDIPEGYSVSREKKERFSLILESASTNQTSMYLCASSSPAGGSYEQYFGPGTRLTVT.

This clone was detected a few times. The chain recombines TRBV28 with TRBJ1-3; possibly TRBD1 for D (5 bases). V was pared by 4 bases and J by 0 bases, with 7 bases between. The CDR3 contains 14 residues. Germline CDR1 is MDHEN and CDR2 is SYDVKM. CDR3 protein: CASSSGGSGNTIYF. The CDR3 nucleotides are TGTGCCAGCAGTTCCGGGGGCTCTGGAAACACCATATATTTT. Full variable domain (outside the CDR3, taken from reference TRBV28 and TRBJ1-3): DVKVTQSSRYLVKRTGEKVFLECVQDMDHENMFWYRQDPGLGLRLIYFSYDVKMKEKGDIPEGYSVSREKKERFSLILESASTNQTSMYLCASSSGGSGNTIYFGEGSWLTVV.

The rearrangement joins TRBV27 to TRBJ2-3; D possibly corresponds to TRBD1 (5 bases). The CDR3 loop spans 14 amino acids. Germline assignment: CDR1 MNHEY and CDR2 SMNVEV (reference sequence). Between the trimmed V and J ends, which lost 3 bases and 2 bases, there was a span of 9 bases. CDR3 bases: TGTGCCAGCAGTTTCTGGGGCTCCACAGATACGCAGTATTTT. As protein: CASSFWGSTDTQYF.

The chain combines TRBV19 with TRBJ1-1; D is unclear. CDR1 and CDR2 (germline): LNHDA, SQIVND (reference sequence). V was shortened by 3 bases and J by 2 bases, with 10 bases between the two germline ends. The CDR3 spans 14 residues. CDR3 sequence reads: CASSIVEGNTEAFF. The DNA of the CDR3 is TGTGCCAGTAGTATCGTGGAGGGAAACACTGAAGCTTTCTTT.

The chain has TRBV6-5 and TRBJ2-5; D might be TRBD2 (5 bases). Germline V gives CDR1 MNHEY, CDR2 SVGAGI. The length of the CDR3 is 12 residues. V lost 2 bases, J lost 4 bases, and 5 bases lay in between. CDR3: CASSYGGETQYF. The CDR3 DNA reads TGTGCCAGCAGTTACGGAGGAGAGACCCAGTACTTC.